The 30 T cell receptor beta chains below were found in one sample sequenced in a study of IL-17A CD8 T cells in psoriatic arthritis synovium. Synovial fluid effusions were aspirated from the actively inflamed joints of patients with psoriatic arthritis. Libraries were built with the immunoSEQ multiplex PCR assay. TCRdb holds this immuneACCESS table with in-frame rearrangements only. Some clones are missing; in checked studies, unresolved V genes explain under half, and the rest has no known cause. For this sample the table gives 2,000 to 3,000 clones, of which 72% were detected only once. The ten largest clones capture roughly 13% of the sample. Sequenced: memory CD8+ T cells from synovial fluid. In light of the paper, this sample's cell subset or site label describes: bulk memory CD8+ T cells (CD45RA-CD27+/- and CD45RA+CD27-). All receptors derive from a human donor with psoriatic arthritis.

This chain uses TRBV9 with TRBJ2-7; TRBD1 is a possible D gene (5 bases). The CDR3 spans 15 residues. Trimming took 0 bases from V and 3 from J, leaving 13 bases between them. The V gene's germline CDR1 is SGDLS and CDR2 YYNGEE. The DNA of the CDR3 is TGTGCCAGCAGCGTAGATTGGACAACCTTCTACGAGCAGTACTTC. This codes for CASSVDWTTFYEQYF.

The rearrangement links TRBV27 to TRBJ2-1, with TRBD2 identical over 10 bases. Germline trimming cut 6 bases from V and 8 bases from J; bases unmatched to any gene: 13. The CDR3 spans 16 residues. Germline V gene data show CDR1 as MNHEY and CDR2 as SMNVEV (reference sequence). CDR3 in amino acids: CASSRSGGYKLDEQFF. The CDR3, as DNA: TGTGCCAGCAGCCGTAGCGGGGGGTACAAACTCGATGAGCAGTTCTTC.

This clone was picked up a small number of times. The chain combines TRBV5-4 with TRBJ1-5, with unresolved D. The CDR3 spans 15 residues. CDR1 is SGHNT, CDR2 YYREEE, per germline (reference sequence). V was clipped by 4 bases and J by 4 bases, with 15 bases between them. The CDR3 region has the DNA TGTGCCAGCAGCCTGGTTCAGCCCGAGAATCAGCCCCAGCATTTT. Encoded protein: CASSLVQPENQPQHF.

The chain combines TRBV19 with TRBJ2-7, with D maybe TRBD2 (5 bases). CDR1 LNHDA and CDR2 SQIVND come from the germline V gene (reference sequence). The CDR3 runs 14 residues. The germline V and J ends were trimmed by 3 bases and 5 bases, with 14 bases remaining between them. For the CDR3, the DNA is TGTGCCAGTAGTATCAGGCAGGAGGCCCACGAGCAGTACTTC. Its protein product is CASSIRQEAHEQYF.

The V gene is TRBV28, the J gene TRBJ2-7, with D possibly TRBD1 on 5 matching bases. Germline CDR1 and CDR2: MDHEN and SYDVKM. The CDR3 sequence is 19 residues long. Trimming took off 4 bases at V and 0 bases at J, with 25 bases between the two ends. CDR3 in amino acids: CASSSYTNKPDSVSYEQYF. CDR3 DNA sequence: TGTGCCAGCAGTTCCTACACTAATAAACCCGACAGCGTCTCCTACGAGCAGTACTTC.

J is TRBJ2-7 and V is TRBV11-3; TRBD1 might be the D (6 bases). The CDR3 extends over 13 amino acids. The V end was cut by 7 bases, the J end by 4 bases, with 14 bases between. Germline V CDR1 and CDR2: SGHNT, YENEEA. CDR3 coding DNA: TGTGCCAGCAACGACGGGACACTTTACGAGCAGTACTTC. Translating gives CASNDGTLYEQYF.

The chain links TRBV5-8 to TRBJ2-6; unclear D gene. The CDR3 is 17 residues long. V was pared by 7 bases and J by 5 bases, with 22 bases between. Looked up from germline, CDR1 is SGHTS and CDR2 is YDEGEE. CDR3 nucleotides: TGTGCCAGCCTATGCTGTTCCACACAAAGTCGGGCCAACGTCCTGACTTTC. This translates into CASLCCSTQSRANVLTF. The full variable domain, completed using reference TRBV5-8 and TRBJ2-6, is EAGVTQSPTHLIKTRGQQATLRCSPISGHTSVYWYQQALGLGLQFLLWYDEGEERNRGNFPPRFSGRQFPNYSSELNVNALELEDSALYLCASLCCSTQSRANVLTFGAGSRLTVL.

The table lists this clone with a count of one. The chain carries TRBV2 and TRBJ2-1; maybe TRBD2 (6 bases). Per the germline V gene, CDR1 is SNHLY and CDR2 is FYNNEI. V was trimmed by 3 bases and J by 9 bases, leaving 24 bases between them. This CDR3 has 17 amino acids. This CDR3 is CASSDPLGLSSPTEQFF. In DNA, the CDR3 is TGTGCCAGCAGTGACCCCCTGGGACTCTCATCACCAACTGAGCAGTTCTTC. Variable domain in full (rest from reference TRBV2 and TRBJ2-1): EPEVTQTPSHQVTQMGQEVILRCVPISNHLYFYWYRQILGQKVEFLVSFYNNEISEKSEIFDDQFSVERPDGSNFTLKIRSTKLEDSAMYFCASSDPLGLSSPTEQFFGPGTRLTVL.

The chain has TRBV7-2 and TRBJ2-1; D unresolved. Germline V gives CDR1 SGHTA, CDR2 FQGNSA. The germline V and J ends were trimmed by 5 bases and 2 bases, with 10 bases remaining between them. This CDR3 region has 14 residues. The CDR3 region has the DNA TGTGCCAGCAGCCCCAGGACGGCCTACAATGAGCAGTTCTTC. Translated: CASSPRTAYNEQFF.

The chain carries TRBV27 and TRBJ2-4; D is undetermined. CDR1 and CDR2 (germline): MNHEY, SMNVEV (reference sequence). Trimming cost V 2 bases and J 1 base, with 6 bases left between them. The CDR3 consists of 14 residues. The CDR3 DNA is TGTGCCAGCAGTTTAACAGTGGCCAAAAACATTCAGTACTTC. Translation gives CASSLTVAKNIQYF.

This sequence joins TRBV6-1 and TRBJ1-2; TRBD1 is a possible D gene (6 bases). V was clipped by 4 bases and J by 8 bases, with 17 bases between them. Germline V CDR1 and CDR2: MNHNS, SASEGT. The CDR3 spans 14 residues. The CDR3 protein is CASSGGQGQEGYTF. In DNA, the CDR3 is TGTGCCAGCAGTGGAGGGCAGGGGCAGGAGGGCTACACCTTC.

The chain links TRBV11-3 to TRBJ2-5, with a possible D match to TRBD1 (6 bases). V lost 1 base and J lost 5, with 17 bases in between. Germline V CDR1 and CDR2: SGHNT, YENEEA. The CDR3 covers 16 residues. As DNA, the CDR3 is TGTGCCAGCAGCTTAGGTGACGGACAGATGGAGGAGACCCAGTACTTC. Its translation is CASSLGDGQMEETQYF.

The rearrangement uses TRBV6-4 and TRBJ1-5; D gene unclear. Per germline, CDR1 MRHNA and CDR2 SNTAGT. The CDR3 runs 13 residues. The V and J ends lost 3 bases and 7 bases respectively, with 10 bases between them. The CDR3 coding sequence is TGTGCCAGCAGTGAGGTTCCGGAGCAGCCCCAGCATTTT. This encodes CASSEVPEQPQHF.

This clone was picked up a small number of times. Other DNA sequences in this sample translate to the same CDR3. The V call is TRBV4-2, the J call TRBJ2-3; D remains ambiguous. Germline CDR1 LGHNA, CDR2 YNFKEQ. Trimming removed 4 bases from V and 3 bases from J, with 8 bases in between. The CDR3 consists of 13 residues. The CDR3 DNA is TGTGCCAGCAGCCCAGACTCGACAGATACGCAGTATTTT. Residues: CASSPDSTDTQYF.

This chain uses TRBV7-9 with TRBJ1-1, with D possibly TRBD1 on 5 matching bases. The CDR3 totals 14 residues. Trimming pared 4 bases from V and 3 bases from J, leaving 12 bases between. Germline V gives CDR1 SEHNR, CDR2 FQNEAQ (reference sequence). CDR3: CASSSRVRDTEAFF. DNA of the CDR3: TGTGCCAGCAGCTCCAGGGTGCGGGACACTGAAGCTTTCTTT.

The gene calls are TRBV5-4 and TRBJ1-1; TRBD1 matches 7 bases. The V gene's germline CDR1 is SGHNT and CDR2 YYREEE (reference sequence). V lost 2 bases, J lost 1 base, and 11 bases stayed unmatched. This CDR3 contains 17 residues. This CDR3 is CASSLDPRQGSNTEAFF. The CDR3 DNA sequence: TGTGCCAGCAGCTTAGATCCCCGACAGGGTTCGAACACTGAAGCTTTCTTT.

The rearrangement joins TRBV5-4 to TRBJ1-4; 7 nucleotides agree with TRBD1. From germline, CDR1 is SGHNT and CDR2 YYREEE (reference sequence). The CDR3 covers 14 residues. V gave up 4 bases and J gave up 5 bases; unmatched junction bases: 5. The CDR3 sequence is CASSQDRRNEKLFF. The CDR3 DNA reads as TGTGCCAGCAGCCAGGACAGGCGGAATGAAAAACTGTTTTTT.

This sequence joins TRBV11-3 and TRBJ2-7, with TRBD2 identical over 11 bases. Losses at the gene ends were 2 bases for V and 3 bases for J; bases not matched to a gene: 3. The CDR3 sequence is 15 residues long. Germline loops: CDR1 SGHNT, CDR2 YENEEA. As DNA, the CDR3 is TGTGCCAGCAGCTTACTAGCGGGGGGCCTCTACGAGCAGTACTTC. Encoded protein: CASSLLAGGLYEQYF.

The chain carries TRBV29-1 and TRBJ2-7; 9 nucleotides match TRBD1. The J segment lost 6 bases and the V segment lost 7 bases, leaving 10 bases of the junction unmatched. The CDR3 runs to 13 residues. Germline lookup yields CDR1 SQVTM and CDR2 ANQGSEA. CDR3 DNA: TGCAGCGCCCTCCCGGGACAGGGAAGCGAGCAGTACTTC. This encodes CSALPGQGSEQYF.

The chain uses TRBV10-3 and TRBJ2-1; the D call may be TRBD1 or TRBD2 (5 bases each). The CDR3 consists of 18 residues. V gave up 0 bases and J gave up 8 bases, with 23 bases separating them. CDR1 is ENHRY and CDR2 is SYGVKD in the germline V gene. The CDR3 loop is CAISESQATRGGWDEQFF. CDR3 nucleotide sequence: TGTGCCATCAGTGAGTCTCAGGCCACGAGGGGCGGCTGGGATGAGCAGTTCTTC.

The CDR3: CASSSGTGGAGGYTF. CDR3 bases: TGTGCCAGCAGCTCCGGGACAGGGGGCGCGGGCGGCTACACCTTC. The J gene is TRBJ1-2, the V gene TRBV5-6; 12 bases align to TRBD1. The V gene's germline CDR1 is SGHDT and CDR2 YYEEEE. The CDR3 runs 15 residues. Trimming removed 3 bases from V and 8 bases from J; junction bases left unmatched: 8.

The chain employs TRBV19 and TRBJ1-5; 9 nucleotides agree with TRBD1. The CDR3 runs 14 residues. V gave up 7 bases and J gave up 6 bases; unmatched junction bases: 7. CDR1 and CDR2 from the germline V gene are LNHDA and SQIVND (reference sequence). The CDR3 coding sequence is TGTGCCAGTACCGGGACAGGGTGGGGTCAGCCCCAGCATTTT. It translates to CASTGTGWGQPQHF.

The chain has TRBV25-1 and TRBJ2-1, with TRBD2 matching over 12 bases. The germline CDR1 and CDR2 sequences are MGHDK and SYGVNS. Trimming at V came to 2 bases and at J to 5 bases, leaving 4 bases not matched to a gene. This CDR3 region has 16 residues. CDR3 DNA: TGTGCCAGCAGTGAAACTAGCGGGGGGCCCCACAATGAGCAGTTCTTC. This gives the protein CASSETSGGPHNEQFF.

This sequence joins TRBV5-6 and TRBJ2-7; D is possibly TRBD2 (5 bases). V lost 2 bases and J lost 0, with 12 bases in between. Germline CDR1 is SGHDT and CDR2 is YYEEEE. The CDR3 extends over 15 amino acids. The CDR3 loop is CASSFLSGNSYEQYF. CDR3 bases: TGTGCCAGCAGCTTTTTGTCGGGGAACTCCTACGAGCAGTACTTC.

The chain carries TRBV6-5 and TRBJ2-3; 14 nucleotides align to TRBD2. V was pared by 2 bases and J by 7 bases, with 2 bases of the junction left unmatched. There are 15 residues in the CDR3. Germline CDR1 and CDR2: MNHEY and SVGAGI. The CDR3 region is CASSYGTSGGNTQYF. CDR3 nucleotides: TGTGCCAGCAGTTACGGGACTAGCGGGGGCAATACGCAGTATTTT.

The V call is TRBV4-1, the J call TRBJ1-6, with a weak D call TRBD1 (5 bases). Germline assignment: CDR1 MGHRA and CDR2 YSYEKL. V was pared by 8 bases and J by 3 bases, with 8 bases between. The CDR3 has 13 amino acids. The CDR3 sequence: CASAQGYNSPLHF. Here the CDR3 DNA reads TGCGCCAGCGCCCAGGGCTATAATTCACCCCTCCACTTT.

DNA for the CDR3: TGTGCCAGCAGTGCCACCGGGACAGGGCTATATGGCTACACCTTC. Translating gives CASSATGTGLYGYTF. The V call is TRBV6-4, the J call TRBJ1-2, with 9 bases lining up with TRBD1. This CDR3 spans 15 amino acids. With V trimmed by 4 bases and J by 5 bases, 8 bases remained unmatched. Germline assignment: CDR1 MRHNA and CDR2 SNTAGT.

As for this clone: The same CDR3 arises from other DNA sequences in this sample as well. The chain employs TRBV19 and TRBJ2-2, with 11 bases that match TRBD2. This CDR3 comprises 14 residues. The germline V gene encodes CDR1 LNHDA and CDR2 SQIVND (reference sequence). With V trimmed by 4 bases and J by 9 bases, 4 bases remained unmatched. The CDR3 loop reads CASSTSGGRRELFF. CDR3 sequence (DNA): TGTGCCAGTAGTACTAGCGGGGGGCGCCGGGAGCTGTTTTTT.

The rearrangement uses TRBV10-1 and TRBJ1-2; possibly TRBD1 for D (5 bases). Germline CDR1 WNHNN, CDR2 SYGVQD (reference sequence). The CDR3 consists of 14 residues. V dropped 6 bases and J dropped 4 bases, with 15 bases sitting between them. The CDR3 coding sequence is TGCGCCAGCAGACAAATCAGGGCTGGCTATGGCTACACCTTC. Protein sequence: CASRQIRAGYGYTF.

This clone was recorded a few times. The chain combines TRBV27 with TRBJ2-1; D remains ambiguous. The CDR3 contains 15 residues. Trimming left V 3 bases short and J 3 bases short, with 12 bases between. Germline assignment: CDR1 MNHEY and CDR2 SMNVEV (reference sequence). CDR3 nucleotides: TGTGCCAGCAGTTTCTTCGGCTCGTTCTACAATGAGCAGTTCTTC. Its translation is CASSFFGSFYNEQFF.